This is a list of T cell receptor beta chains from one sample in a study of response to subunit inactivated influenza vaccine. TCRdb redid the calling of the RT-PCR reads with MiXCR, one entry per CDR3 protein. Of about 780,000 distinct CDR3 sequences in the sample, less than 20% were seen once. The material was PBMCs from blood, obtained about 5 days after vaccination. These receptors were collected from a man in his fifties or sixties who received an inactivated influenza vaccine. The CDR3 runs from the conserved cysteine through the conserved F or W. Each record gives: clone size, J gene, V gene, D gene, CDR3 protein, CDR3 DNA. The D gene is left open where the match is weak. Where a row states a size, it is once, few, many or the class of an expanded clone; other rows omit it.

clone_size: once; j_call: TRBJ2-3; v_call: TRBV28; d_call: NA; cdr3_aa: CASSPRGLRWGTDTQYF; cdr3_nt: TGTGCCAGCAGTCCTCGTGGGTTGAGGTGGGGCACAGATACGCAGTATTTT
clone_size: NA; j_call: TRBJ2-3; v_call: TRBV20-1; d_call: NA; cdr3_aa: CSARDGQGGDTHYF; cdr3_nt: TGCAGTGCTAGAGATGGGCAGGGAGGAGATACGCACTATTTT
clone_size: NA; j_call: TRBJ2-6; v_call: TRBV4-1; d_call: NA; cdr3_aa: CASSGHHASLGANVLTF; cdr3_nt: TGCGCCAGCAGTGGACACCATGCGTCGCTAGGGGCCAACGTCCTGACTTTC
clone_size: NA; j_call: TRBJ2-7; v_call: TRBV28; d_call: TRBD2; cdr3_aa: CASSPIAGHYEQYF; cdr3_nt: TGTGCCAGCAGTCCAATAGCGGGGCACTACGAGCAGTACTTC
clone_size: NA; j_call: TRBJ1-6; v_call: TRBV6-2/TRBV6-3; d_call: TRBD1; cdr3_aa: CASSYSTGQGVYSYNSPLHF; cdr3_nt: TGTGCCAGCAGTTACTCGACAGGACAGGGGGTGTATTCCTATAATTCACCCCTCCACTTT
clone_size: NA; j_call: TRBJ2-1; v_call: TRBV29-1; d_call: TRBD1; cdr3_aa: CSVEDLGGTYNEQFF; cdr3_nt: TGCAGCGTTGAAGATTTAGGGGGCACGTACAATGAGCAGTTCTTC
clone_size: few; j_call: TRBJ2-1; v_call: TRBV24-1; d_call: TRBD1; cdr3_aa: CATLGQGGEQFF; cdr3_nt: TGTGCCACCTTAGGACAGGGTGGCGAGCAGTTCTTC
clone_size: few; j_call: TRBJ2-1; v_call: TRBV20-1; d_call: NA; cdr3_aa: CSANSYNEQFF; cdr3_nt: TGCAGTGCAAACAGCTACAATGAGCAGTTCTTC
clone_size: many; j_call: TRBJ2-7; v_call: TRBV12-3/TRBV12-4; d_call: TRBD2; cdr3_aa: CASSLGLAYYEQYF; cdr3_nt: TGTGCCAGCAGTTTGGGACTAGCGTACTACGAGCAGTACTTC
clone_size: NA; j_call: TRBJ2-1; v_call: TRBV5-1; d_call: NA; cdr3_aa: CASSLAANSYNEQFF; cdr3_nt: TGCGCCAGCAGCTTGGCTGCCAACTCCTACAATGAGCAGTTCTTC
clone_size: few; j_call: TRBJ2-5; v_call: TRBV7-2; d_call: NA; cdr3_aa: CASSLDTGSLQETQYF; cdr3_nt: TGTGCCAGCAGCCTTGACACGGGGTCCCTGCAAGAGACCCAGTACTTC
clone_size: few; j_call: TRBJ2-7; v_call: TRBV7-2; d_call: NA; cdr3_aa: CASSPRRQTYEQYF; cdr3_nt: TGTGCCAGCAGCCCAAGGAGGCAGACCTACGAGCAGTACTTC
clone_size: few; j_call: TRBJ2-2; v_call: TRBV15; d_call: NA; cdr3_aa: CATSRAYSTNTGELFF; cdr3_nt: TGTGCCACCAGCAGAGCTTACAGTACGAACACCGGGGAGCTGTTTTTT
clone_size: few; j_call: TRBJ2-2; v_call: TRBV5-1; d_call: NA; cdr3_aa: CASSLVTFANTGELFF; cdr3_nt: TGCGCCAGCAGCTTGGTGACGTTCGCGAACACCGGGGAGCTGTTTTTT
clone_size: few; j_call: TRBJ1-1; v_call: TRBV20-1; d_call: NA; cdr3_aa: CSARDWQGVSTEAFF; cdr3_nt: TGCAGTGCTAGAGATTGGCAGGGTGTGTCCACTGAAGCTTTCTTT
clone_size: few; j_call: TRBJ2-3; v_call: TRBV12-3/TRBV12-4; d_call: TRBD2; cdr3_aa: CASSTTSGVTDTQYF; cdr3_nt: TGTGCCAGCAGTACGACTAGCGGGGTCACAGATACGCAGTATTTT
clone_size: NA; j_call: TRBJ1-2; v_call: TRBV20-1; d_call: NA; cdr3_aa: CSALQGAYGYTF; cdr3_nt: TGCAGTGCTCTTCAAGGGGCTTATGGCTACACCTTC
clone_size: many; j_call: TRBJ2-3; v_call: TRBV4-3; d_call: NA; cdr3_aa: CASSQDRDTQYF; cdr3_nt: TGCGCCAGCAGCCAAGACAGAGATACGCAGTATTTT
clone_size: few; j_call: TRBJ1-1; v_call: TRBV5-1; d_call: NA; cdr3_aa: CASSWRGTGPNTEAFF; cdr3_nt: TGCGCCAGCAGCTGGCGGGGGACCGGGCCGAACACTGAAGCTTTCTTT
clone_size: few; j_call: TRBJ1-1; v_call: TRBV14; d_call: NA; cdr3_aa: CASSQDSPVNTEAFF; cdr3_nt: TGTGCCAGCAGCCAAGATAGTCCCGTGAACACTGAAGCTTTCTTT
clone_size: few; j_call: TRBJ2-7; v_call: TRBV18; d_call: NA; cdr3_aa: CASSPPSAWAYEQYF; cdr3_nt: TGTGCCAGCTCACCACCTTCTGCCTGGGCCTACGAGCAGTACTTC
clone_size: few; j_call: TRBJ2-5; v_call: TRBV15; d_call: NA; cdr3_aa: CATSTISTGPSQETQYF; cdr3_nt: TGTGCCACCAGCACTATTTCGACAGGCCCATCCCAAGAGACCCAGTACTTC
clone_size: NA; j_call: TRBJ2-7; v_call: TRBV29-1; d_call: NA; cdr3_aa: CSVGGTNYEQYF; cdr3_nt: TGCAGCGTTGGGGGGACGAACTACGAGCAGTACTTC
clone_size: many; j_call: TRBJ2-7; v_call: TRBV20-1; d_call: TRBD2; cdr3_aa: CSARDRLAGVYEQYF; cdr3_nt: TGCAGTGCTAGAGATCGACTAGCGGGAGTCTATGAGCAGTACTTC
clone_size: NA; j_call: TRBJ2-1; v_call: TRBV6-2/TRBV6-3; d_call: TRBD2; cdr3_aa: CASSRLAVYNEQFF; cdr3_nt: TGTGCCAGCAGTCGACTAGCGGTGTACAATGAGCAGTTCTTC